Described below is a single T cell receptor (beta chain) sequence and its context. Its matching antigen is unknown. Other nucleotide sequences from this sample produce the same CDR3. All of the isolated RNA was reverse transcribed, so expressed TCRB transcripts were sequenced. Using immunoSEQ multiplex PCR, the repertoire was profiled, and TCRdb retains in-frame clones only, with some absent. Among hundreds of thousands of clones listed, roughly 15% were seen once. This CDR3 spans 13 amino acids. Germline trimming cut 0 bases from V and 4 bases from J; bases unmatched to any gene: 0. The germline gives CDR1 SGDLS, CDR2 YYNGEE. The record originates from a study of beta chain features in type 1 diabetes. General study findings and limits: In patients and controls equally, PCR might favor templates that are shorter. HLA effects on TCRB rearrangement stayed unresolved here. Type 1 diabetes patients showed fewer insertions and more deletions at VDJ junctions.

Sorted populations all had greater than 98% purity. The sequencing sample was made of naive CD4+ T cells from blood. The genes are TRBV9 and TRBJ1-2; TRBD1 matches at 7 bases. This sequence was found in a woman in her thirties or forties in good health. For the CDR3, the DNA is TGTGCCAGCAGCGTAGACAGGGGCTATGGCTACACCTTC. The encoded protein is CASSVDRGYGYTF. Full variable domain (remainder filled in from reference TRBV9 and TRBJ1-2): DSGVTQTPKHLITATGQRVTLRCSPRSGDLSVYWYQQSLDQGLQFLIQYYNGEERAKGNILERFSAQQFPDLHSELNLSSLELGDSALYFCASSVDRGYGYTFGSGTRLTVV.